Included here is one TCR beta chain sequence, with context. This sample was included in a study of blood T cell repertoires in COVID-19. The germline V gene encodes CDR1 LGHDT and CDR2 YNNKEL (reference sequence). J gave up 3 bases and V 2 bases, and 6 bases lay outside the gene matches. The CDR3 totals 16 residues. Libraries were prepared by immunoSEQ multiplex PCR; TCRdb keeps only in-frame clonotypes and omits some of them. The sample contains tens of thousands of clones, roughly 85% of which appear only once. The rearrangement links TRBV3-1 (or the pseudogene TRBV3-2) to TRBJ1-4; TRBD1 matches at 7 bases. The sequence came from a human donor in a cohort sampled during active COVID-19. Material: peripheral blood. The CDR3 DNA is TGTGCCAGCAGCCAAACAGGGGCCAGGGCTAATGAAAAACTGTTTTTT. Its protein is CASSQTGARANEKLFF.